Listed below are T cell receptor beta chains from one sample, sequenced in a study of blood T cells in healthy people across ages. TCRdb reprocessed the 5' RACE reads with MiXCR, giving one entry per CDR3 protein. The sample gives about 1.8 million distinct CDR3 sequences, 40% to 55% of which show up once; approximately 2.1% is in the top ten. Sequenced material: blood. The receptors were sampled from a woman aged 40 to 50 in good health. The CDR3 runs from the conserved cysteine through the conserved F or W. D genes are given only for firm matches. Clone size is shown for a subset of rows, as once, few, many or a class of expanded clone.

abundance: -
v_gene: TRBV9
j_gene: TRBJ2-3
d_gene: -
CDR3aa: CASSVGGWDTDTQYF
CDR3nt: TGTGCCAGCAGCGTAGGGGGTTGGGACACAGATACGCAGTATTTT

abundance: -
v_gene: TRBV11-2
j_gene: TRBJ1-1
d_gene: TRBD1
CDR3aa: CASSPGTGIMNTEAFF
CDR3nt: TGTGCCAGCAGCCCCGGGACAGGGATAATGAACACTGAAGCTTTCTTT

abundance: few
v_gene: TRBV7-2
j_gene: TRBJ2-5
d_gene: -
CDR3aa: CASSKPHEAGERTQYF
CDR3nt: TGTGCCAGCAGCAAACCCCATGAAGCAGGGGAACGGACCCAGTACTTC

abundance: -
v_gene: TRBV20-1
j_gene: TRBJ2-5
d_gene: -
CDR3aa: CSARDVRVETQYF
CDR3nt: TGCAGTGCTAGAGATGTCCGAGTCGAGACCCAGTACTTC

abundance: -
v_gene: TRBV7-2
j_gene: TRBJ1-2
d_gene: TRBD1
CDR3aa: CASSLAGDRANYGYTF
CDR3nt: TGTGCCAGCAGCTTAGCAGGGGACAGAGCCAACTATGGCTACACCTTC

abundance: few
v_gene: TRBV12-3/TRBV12-4
j_gene: TRBJ2-3
d_gene: TRBD2
CDR3aa: CASTFQTSGGAFITDTQYF
CDR3nt: TGTGCCAGCACATTCCAGACTAGCGGGGGGGCGTTCATCACAGATACGCAGTATTTT

abundance: few
v_gene: TRBV5-1
j_gene: TRBJ2-1
d_gene: -
CDR3aa: CASSFRQGVYNEQFF
CDR3nt: TGCGCCAGCAGCTTCAGGCAGGGAGTCTACAATGAGCAGTTCTTC

abundance: -
v_gene: TRBV12-3/TRBV12-4
j_gene: TRBJ2-6
d_gene: TRBD2
CDR3aa: CTSAQGRAGANVLTF
CDR3nt: TGTACCAGCGCCCAAGGGAGGGCTGGGGCCAACGTCCTGACTTTC

abundance: -
v_gene: TRBV6-5
j_gene: TRBJ2-2
d_gene: -
CDR3aa: CASSTPGELFF
CDR3nt: TGTGCCAGCAGTACTCCCGGGGAGCTGTTTTTT

abundance: few
v_gene: TRBV7-9
j_gene: TRBJ2-5
d_gene: -
CDR3aa: CASSPHHLGETFTQETQYF
CDR3nt: TGTGCCAGCAGCCCACATCATCTTGGGGAGACATTCACCCAAGAGACCCAGTACTTC

abundance: few
v_gene: TRBV4-3
j_gene: TRBJ2-1
d_gene: -
CDR3aa: CASSQDSSDNEQFF
CDR3nt: TGCGCCAGCAGCCAAGATTCCAGCGACAATGAGCAGTTCTTC

abundance: -
v_gene: TRBV6-5
j_gene: TRBJ2-1
d_gene: -
CDR3aa: CASSDTPRDEQFF
CDR3nt: TGTGCCAGCAGTGACACCCCTAGGGATGAGCAGTTCTTC

abundance: -
v_gene: TRBV4-3
j_gene: TRBJ2-3
d_gene: TRBD1
CDR3aa: CASSEDRRQGMTDTQYF
CDR3nt: TGCGCCAGCAGCGAAGATCGTCGACAGGGTATGACAGATACGCAGTATTTT

abundance: -
v_gene: TRBV7-9
j_gene: TRBJ1-2
d_gene: -
CDR3aa: CASSWFSRGSQRDYGYTF
CDR3nt: TGTGCCAGCAGCTGGTTCTCCAGGGGATCACAAAGGGACTATGGCTACACCTTC

abundance: -
v_gene: TRBV29-1
j_gene: TRBJ1-2
d_gene: -
CDR3aa: CSVGVAELRGYTF
CDR3nt: TGCAGCGTTGGGGTAGCCGAGTTGAGGGGCTACACCTTC

abundance: -
v_gene: TRBV27
j_gene: TRBJ2-3
d_gene: -
CDR3aa: CASNSAGDTQYF
CDR3nt: TGTGCCAGCAACTCAGCGGGAGATACGCAGTATTTT

abundance: -
v_gene: TRBV20-1
j_gene: TRBJ2-2
d_gene: TRBD2
CDR3aa: CSATPRLAGGHNTGELFF
CDR3nt: TGCAGTGCTACCCCGCGGCTAGCGGGGGGGCATAACACCGGGGAGCTGTTTTTT

abundance: -
v_gene: TRBV7-2
j_gene: TRBJ2-2
d_gene: -
CDR3aa: CASSRGQRTGELFF
CDR3nt: TGTGCCAGCAGCCGGGGGCAAAGGACCGGGGAGCTGTTTTTT

abundance: -
v_gene: TRBV28
j_gene: TRBJ1-2
d_gene: -
CDR3aa: CASTRLSKTGGYTF
CDR3nt: TGTGCCAGCACCAGGCTATCCAAGACGGGTGGCTACACCTTC

abundance: -
v_gene: TRBV7-2
j_gene: TRBJ2-7
d_gene: TRBD1
CDR3aa: CASSLGVWDRDHNEQYF
CDR3nt: TGTGCCAGCAGCTTAGGAGTATGGGACAGGGACCACAATGAGCAGTACTTC

abundance: -
v_gene: TRBV7-9
j_gene: TRBJ2-6
d_gene: -
CDR3aa: CASSFLEPGAGANVLTF
CDR3nt: TGTGCCAGCAGCTTCCTGGAACCAGGGGCTGGGGCCAACGTCCTGACTTTC

abundance: few
v_gene: TRBV7-2
j_gene: TRBJ2-7
d_gene: -
CDR3aa: CASSLNREIYEQYF
CDR3nt: TGTGCCAGCAGCTTAAACAGGGAAATCTACGAGCAGTACTTC

abundance: -
v_gene: TRBV15
j_gene: TRBJ1-6
d_gene: TRBD1
CDR3aa: CATSPRTGGTHSPLHF
CDR3nt: TGTGCCACCAGCCCCCGGACAGGGGGCACCCACTCACCCCTCCACTTT

abundance: few
v_gene: TRBV25-1
j_gene: TRBJ2-5
d_gene: -
CDR3aa: CASSDETVQETQYF
CDR3nt: TGTGCCAGCAGTGACGAGACAGTCCAAGAGACCCAGTACTTC

abundance: -
v_gene: TRBV18
j_gene: TRBJ2-5
d_gene: -
CDR3aa: CASSPPTKRETQYF
CDR3nt: TGTGCCAGCTCACCACCGACCAAAAGGGAGACCCAGTACTTC

abundance: -
v_gene: TRBV6-6
j_gene: TRBJ2-5
d_gene: -
CDR3aa: CASRDDEETQYF
CDR3nt: TGTGCCAGCAGGGACGATGAAGAGACCCAGTACTTC

abundance: -
v_gene: TRBV6-5
j_gene: TRBJ2-5
d_gene: -
CDR3aa: CASSYQGRETQYF
CDR3nt: TGTGCCAGCAGTTACCAGGGAAGGGAGACCCAGTACTTC

abundance: -
v_gene: TRBV20-1
j_gene: TRBJ2-1
d_gene: -
CDR3aa: CSAKTFNYNEQFF
CDR3nt: TGCAGTGCAAAGACTTTTAACTACAATGAGCAGTTCTTC

abundance: -
v_gene: TRBV29-1
j_gene: TRBJ2-7
d_gene: -
CDR3aa: CSVERSSHEQYF
CDR3nt: TGCAGCGTTGAACGATCTAGTCACGAGCAGTACTTC

abundance: once
v_gene: TRBV20-1
j_gene: TRBJ2-6
d_gene: -
CDR3aa: CSARVVRDHSGANVLTF
CDR3nt: TGCAGTGCTAGAGTGGTCAGGGACCACTCTGGGGCCAACGTCCTGACTTTC

abundance: -
v_gene: TRBV7-6
j_gene: TRBJ2-7
d_gene: -
CDR3aa: CASSTQNRINEQYF
CDR3nt: TGTGCCAGCAGCACCCAAAACAGGATCAATGAGCAGTACTTC

abundance: -
v_gene: TRBV20-1
j_gene: TRBJ2-5
d_gene: -
CDR3aa: CSVRTLQETQYF
CDR3nt: TGCAGTGTTCGGACGCTACAAGAGACCCAGTACTTC

abundance: -
v_gene: TRBV5-5
j_gene: TRBJ2-3
d_gene: -
CDR3aa: CASSPLPEDTGVYLPTDTQYF
CDR3nt: TGTGCCAGCAGCCCCCTCCCGGAGGACACCGGTGTCTACCTTCCCACAGATACGCAGTATTTT

abundance: -
v_gene: TRBV5-8
j_gene: TRBJ2-3
d_gene: -
CDR3aa: CASSLLPAVSTDTQYF
CDR3nt: TGTGCCAGCAGCTTGCTTCCGGCCGTCAGCACAGATACGCAGTATTTT

abundance: many
v_gene: TRBV18
j_gene: TRBJ2-1
d_gene: -
CDR3aa: CASSPPSYNEQFF
CDR3nt: TGTGCCAGCAGCCCTCCCTCCTACAATGAGCAGTTCTTC

abundance: -
v_gene: TRBV24-1
j_gene: TRBJ2-1
d_gene: -
CDR3aa: CATSDFGRGKSDEQFF
CDR3nt: TGTGCCACCAGTGATTTTGGTAGGGGGAAGAGCGATGAGCAGTTCTTC

abundance: -
v_gene: TRBV12-5
j_gene: TRBJ2-1
d_gene: -
CDR3aa: CASGVEPGVPQFF
CDR3nt: TGTGCTAGTGGTGTGGAGCCCGGGGTTCCGCAGTTCTTC

abundance: -
v_gene: TRBV7-2
j_gene: TRBJ1-2
d_gene: TRBD1
CDR3aa: CASSSPQGGIYGYTF
CDR3nt: TGTGCCAGCAGCTCGCCCCAGGGGGGCATCTATGGCTACACCTTC

abundance: -
v_gene: TRBV3-1
j_gene: TRBJ1-2
d_gene: -
CDR3aa: CASSQGWQLRTF
CDR3nt: TGTGCCAGCAGCCAAGGGTGGCAGCTCCGCACCTTC

abundance: -
v_gene: TRBV7-2
j_gene: TRBJ2-4
d_gene: -
CDR3aa: CASSVRAVQYF
CDR3nt: TGTGCCAGCAGCGTACGGGCGGTTCAGTACTTC

abundance: -
v_gene: TRBV5-1
j_gene: TRBJ2-1
d_gene: TRBD1
CDR3aa: CASSFDRDRFF
CDR3nt: TGCGCCAGCAGCTTCGACAGGGACAGGTTCTTC

abundance: -
v_gene: TRBV15
j_gene: TRBJ2-5
d_gene: -
CDR3aa: CAASRDTGRIGQETQYF
CDR3nt: TGTGCCGCCAGCAGAGATACAGGCCGGATTGGGCAAGAGACCCAGTACTTC

abundance: few
v_gene: TRBV15
j_gene: TRBJ2-3
d_gene: TRBD2
CDR3aa: CATSRGGTSGGRTDTQYF
CDR3nt: TGTGCCACCAGCAGAGGTGGAACTAGCGGGGGGCGCACAGATACGCAGTATTTT

abundance: -
v_gene: TRBV10-3
j_gene: TRBJ2-5
d_gene: -
CDR3aa: CAISEGGLGKETQYF
CDR3nt: TGTGCCATCAGTGAAGGAGGCTTGGGTAAAGAGACCCAGTACTTC

abundance: -
v_gene: TRBV4-3
j_gene: TRBJ2-7
d_gene: TRBD1
CDR3aa: CASSQGGRQGDYEQYF
CDR3nt: TGCGCCAGCAGCCAAGGTGGCCGACAGGGGGACTACGAGCAGTACTTC

abundance: few
v_gene: TRBV15
j_gene: TRBJ1-2
d_gene: -
CDR3aa: CATSRDVGGYTF
CDR3nt: TGTGCCACCAGCAGGGACGTGGGAGGCTACACCTTC

abundance: -
v_gene: TRBV9
j_gene: TRBJ2-4
d_gene: -
CDR3aa: CASSTSTSSLENIQYF
CDR3nt: TGTGCCAGCAGCACATCGACTAGTTCGCTGGAAAACATTCAGTACTTC

abundance: -
v_gene: TRBV28
j_gene: TRBJ2-1
d_gene: TRBD1
CDR3aa: CASSFPRDRHEQFF
CDR3nt: TGTGCCAGCAGTTTCCCCCGGGACAGACATGAGCAGTTCTTC

abundance: -
v_gene: TRBV24-1
j_gene: TRBJ1-2
d_gene: -
CDR3aa: CATSDAQGPWGYGYTF
CDR3nt: TGTGCCACCAGTGATGCACAGGGCCCTTGGGGCTATGGCTACACCTTC

abundance: few
v_gene: TRBV6-6
j_gene: TRBJ2-1
d_gene: TRBD2
CDR3aa: CASSYSSSGVNEQFF
CDR3nt: TGTGCCAGCAGTTACTCGAGTAGCGGGGTCAATGAGCAGTTCTTC

abundance: -
v_gene: TRBV25-1
j_gene: TRBJ2-1
d_gene: TRBD1
CDR3aa: CASSRTGASSYNEQFF
CDR3nt: TGTGCCAGCAGTCGCACAGGGGCCAGCTCCTACAATGAGCAGTTCTTC